What follows are 10 T cell receptor beta chains derived from one specimen sequenced in a study of T cells in Graves' hyperthyroidism and ophthalmopathy. Researchers amplified the TCR beta CDR3 regions from RNA transcripts. The primer set for the first-round RT-PCR of the TCR CDR3 was HTBI. TCRdb reprocessed the multiplex PCR reads with MiXCR, giving one entry per CDR3 protein. The data hold 490,000 or so distinct CDR3 sequences, with about 20% observed a single time. The material sequenced was blood. These TCRs come from a woman between 65 and 79 years old with Graves' ophthalmopathy.

The chain combines TRBV12-3 or TRBV12-4 with TRBJ1-6; TRBD1 agrees at 7 bases. Losses at the gene ends were 6 bases for V and 7 bases for J; bases not matched to a gene: 6. The length of the CDR3 is 14 residues. The CDR3, as DNA: TGTGCCAGCAGGCAGGGGGTGGGGAATTCACCCCTCCACTTT. Its protein product is CASRQGVGNSPLHF.

The rearrangement joins TRBV3-1 to TRBJ1-5; weak D call: TRBD1 (6 bases). CDR1 is LGHDT, CDR2 YNNKEL, per germline (reference sequence). The CDR3 spans 13 residues. Trimming stripped 5 bases from V and 4 bases from J, with 9 bases between. The DNA of the CDR3 is TGTGCCAGCAGCTACAGGGTAAATCAGCCCCAGCATTTT. As protein: CASSYRVNQPQHF.

The rearrangement links TRBV5-1 to TRBJ2-5; 11 bases agree with TRBD1. Germline V gene sequence: CDR1 SGHRS, CDR2 YFSETQ. The J segment lost 1 base and the V segment lost 2 bases, leaving 10 bases of the junction unmatched. CDR3 size: 18 residues. The CDR3 loop reads CASSLPLPGTGGQETQYF. DNA for the CDR3: TGCGCCAGCAGCTTACCTCTACCCGGGACAGGGGGCCAAGAGACCCAGTACTTC. The full variable domain, completed using reference TRBV5-1 and TRBJ2-5, is KAGVTQTPRYLIKTRGQQVTLSCSPISGHRSVSWYQQTPGQGLQFLFEYFSETQRNKGNFPGRFSGRQFSNSRSEMNVSTLELGDSALYLCASSLPLPGTGGQETQYFGPGTRLLVL.

The rearrangement links TRBV7-3 to TRBJ2-1; D remains ambiguous. Trimming shortened V by 5 bases and J by 10 bases, and 12 bases separated the two germline ends. Germline values: CDR1 SGHTA, CDR2 FQGTGA. CDR3 length: 12 amino acids. The chain's CDR3 is CASSPGVGEQFF. Here the CDR3 DNA reads TGTGCCAGCAGCCCCGGAGTCGGCGAGCAGTTCTTC.

The J gene is TRBJ1-4, the V gene TRBV3-1; D might be TRBD1 (5 bases). V was clipped by 4 bases and J by 8 bases, with 17 bases between them. Per germline, CDR1 LGHDT and CDR2 YNNKEL (reference sequence). The CDR3 contains 15 residues. The CDR3 nucleotides are TGTGCCAGCAGCCCCCCCGGTCGGCGGGGCGAAAAACTGTTTTTT. Its translation: CASSPPGRRGEKLFF.

This chain joins TRBV5-1 and TRBJ1-2, with D hard to call. Trimming shortened V by 3 bases and J by 9 bases, and 21 bases separated the two germline ends. The CDR3 has 15 residues. Per germline, CDR1 SGHRS and CDR2 YFSETQ. The CDR3 nucleotides read TGCGCCAGCAGCTGGGGATCACCCGCCGTTGAGAGCTACACCTTC. This translates into CASSWGSPAVESYTF.

The V gene is TRBV28, the J gene TRBJ2-5; D is undetermined. CDR3 length: 10 residues. V was pared by 7 bases and J by 3 bases, with 3 bases between. The germline gives CDR1 MDHEN, CDR2 SYDVKM. CDR3 sequence: CASMEETQYF. CDR3 bases: TGTGCCAGCATGGAAGAGACCCAGTACTTC.

This clonotype was found many times. The chain uses TRBV20-1 and TRBJ2-5; 8 nucleotides match TRBD1. After removal of 1 base from V and 5 bases from J, the junction contained 3 bases not matched to a gene. Germline assignment: CDR1 DFQATT and CDR2 SNEGSKA (reference sequence). The CDR3 spans 13 residues. The CDR3 coding sequence is TGCAGTGCTAGAGGAACAGGGGGGGAGACCCAGTACTTC. This translates into CSARGTGGETQYF.

This clonotype appeared a few times. J is TRBJ1-3 and V is TRBV20-1; 8 positions match TRBD1. CDR3 length: 14 residues. V lost 4 bases, J lost 0 bases, and 2 bases stayed unmatched. Germline lookup yields CDR1 DFQATT and CDR2 SNEGSKA (reference sequence). The CDR3 spells CSATTGGSGNTIYF. The CDR3 DNA sequence: TGCAGTGCTACAACAGGGGGCTCTGGAAACACCATATATTTT.

The V gene is TRBV12-3 or TRBV12-4, the J gene TRBJ2-6; D gene uncertain. The CDR3 covers 14 residues. V lost 4 bases, J lost 1 base, and 5 bases lay in between. The CDR3 nucleotides read TGTGCCAGCAGTTGGTCTTCTGGGGCCAACGTCCTGACTTTC. This sequence encodes CASSWSSGANVLTF.